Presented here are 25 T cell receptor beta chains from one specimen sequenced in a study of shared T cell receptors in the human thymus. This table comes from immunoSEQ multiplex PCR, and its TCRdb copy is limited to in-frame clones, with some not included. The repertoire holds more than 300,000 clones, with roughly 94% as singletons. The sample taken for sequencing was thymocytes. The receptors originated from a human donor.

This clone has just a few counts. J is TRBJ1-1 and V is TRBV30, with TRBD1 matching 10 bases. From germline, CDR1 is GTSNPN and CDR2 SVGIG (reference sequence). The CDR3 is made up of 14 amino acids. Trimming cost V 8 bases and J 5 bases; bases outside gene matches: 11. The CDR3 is CAGDDRGRWTEAFF. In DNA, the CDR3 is TGTGCCGGGGATGACAGGGGGCGATGGACTGAAGCTTTCTTT.

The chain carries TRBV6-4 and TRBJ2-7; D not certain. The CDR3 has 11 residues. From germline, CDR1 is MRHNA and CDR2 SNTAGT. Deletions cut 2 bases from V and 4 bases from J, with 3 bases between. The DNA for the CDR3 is TGTGCCAGCAGTGACCGTTACGAGCAGTACTTC. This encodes CASSDRYEQYF.

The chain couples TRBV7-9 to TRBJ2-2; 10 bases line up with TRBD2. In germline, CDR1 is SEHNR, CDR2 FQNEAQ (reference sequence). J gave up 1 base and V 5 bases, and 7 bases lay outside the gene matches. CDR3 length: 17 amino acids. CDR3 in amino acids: CASSLRSSGRNTGELFF. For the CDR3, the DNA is TGTGCCAGCAGCCTAAGGTCTAGCGGGAGGAACACCGGGGAGCTGTTTTTT.

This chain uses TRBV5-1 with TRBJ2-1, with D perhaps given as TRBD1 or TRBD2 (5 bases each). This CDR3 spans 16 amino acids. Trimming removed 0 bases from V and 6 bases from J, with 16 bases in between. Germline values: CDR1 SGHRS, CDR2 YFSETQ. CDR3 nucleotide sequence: TGCGCCAGCAGCTTGGTGGGGGTGAGAGAGGGCAATGAGCAGTTCTTC. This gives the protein CASSLVGVREGNEQFF.

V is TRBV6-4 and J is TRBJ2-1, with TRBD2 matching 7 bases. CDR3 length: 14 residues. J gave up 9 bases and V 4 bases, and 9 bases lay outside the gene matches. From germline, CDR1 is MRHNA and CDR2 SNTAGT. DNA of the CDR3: TGTGCCAGCAGTGCGGCTAGCGGCCCGGGTGAGCAGTTCTTC. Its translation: CASSAASGPGEQFF.

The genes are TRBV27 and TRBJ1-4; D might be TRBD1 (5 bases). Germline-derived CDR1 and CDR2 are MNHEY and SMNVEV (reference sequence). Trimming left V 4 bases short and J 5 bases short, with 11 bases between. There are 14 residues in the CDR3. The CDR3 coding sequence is TGTGCCAGCAGTTCAGGACACCGAAATGAAAAACTGTTTTTT. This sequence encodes CASSSGHRNEKLFF.

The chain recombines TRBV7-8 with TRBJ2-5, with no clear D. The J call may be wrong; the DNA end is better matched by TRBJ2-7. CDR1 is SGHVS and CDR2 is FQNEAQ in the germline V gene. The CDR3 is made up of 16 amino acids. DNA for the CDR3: TGTGCCAGCAGCAAAGCAAGGGCCCGTTGGAGCTACGAGCAGTACTTC. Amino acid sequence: CASSKARARWSYEQYF.

CDR3: CASSQALAGERGCTDTQYF. In DNA form, the CDR3 reads TGCGCCAGCAGCCAAGCCCTAGCGGGGGAGAGGGGTTGCACAGATACGCAGTATTTT. This chain connects TRBV4-3 to TRBJ2-3, with 10 bases aligning to TRBD2. In germline, CDR1 is LGHNA, CDR2 YSLEER. The J segment lost 1 base and the V segment lost 1 base, leaving 11 bases of the junction unmatched. There are 19 residues in the CDR3.

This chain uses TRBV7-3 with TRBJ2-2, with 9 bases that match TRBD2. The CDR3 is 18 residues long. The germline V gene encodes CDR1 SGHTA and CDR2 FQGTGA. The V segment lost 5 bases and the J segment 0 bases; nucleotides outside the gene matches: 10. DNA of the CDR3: TGTGCCAGCAGCAAAAGAAGCGGGAGGCTAACGAACACCGGGGAGCTGTTTTTT. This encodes CASSKRSGRLTNTGELFF.

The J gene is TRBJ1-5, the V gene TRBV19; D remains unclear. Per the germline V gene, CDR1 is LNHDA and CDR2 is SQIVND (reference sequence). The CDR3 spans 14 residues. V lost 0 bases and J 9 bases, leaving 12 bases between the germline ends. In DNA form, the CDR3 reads TGTGCCAGTAGTATAGAGGCGGCCCGAGTGCCCCAGCATTTT. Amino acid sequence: CASSIEAARVPQHF.

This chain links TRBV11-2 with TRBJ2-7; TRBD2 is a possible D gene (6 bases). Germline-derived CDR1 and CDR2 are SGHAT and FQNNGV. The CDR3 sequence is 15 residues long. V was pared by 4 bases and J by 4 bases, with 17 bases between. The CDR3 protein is CASSSGVGEEYEQYF. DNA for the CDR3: TGTGCCAGCAGCTCCGGGGTGGGGGAGGAATACGAGCAGTACTTC.

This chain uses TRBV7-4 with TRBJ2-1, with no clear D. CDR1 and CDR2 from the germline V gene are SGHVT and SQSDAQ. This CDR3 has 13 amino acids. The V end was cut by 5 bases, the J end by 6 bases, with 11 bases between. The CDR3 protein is CASSPSNSNEQFF. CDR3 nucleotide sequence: TGTGCCAGCAGCCCTAGTAATAGCAATGAGCAGTTCTTC.

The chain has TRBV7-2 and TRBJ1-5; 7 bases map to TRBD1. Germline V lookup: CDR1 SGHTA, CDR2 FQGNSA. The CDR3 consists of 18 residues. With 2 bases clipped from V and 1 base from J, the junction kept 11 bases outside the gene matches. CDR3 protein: CASSLPGTDQGSNQPQHF. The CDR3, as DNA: TGTGCCAGCAGCTTACCTGGGACAGATCAGGGCAGCAATCAGCCCCAGCATTTT. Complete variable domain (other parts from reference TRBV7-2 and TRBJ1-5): GAGVSQSPSNKVTEKGKDVELRCDPISGHTALYWYRQSLGQGLEFLIYFQGNSAPDKSGLPSDRFSAERTGGSVSTLTIQRTQQEDSAVYLCASSLPGTDQGSNQPQHFGDGTRLSIL.

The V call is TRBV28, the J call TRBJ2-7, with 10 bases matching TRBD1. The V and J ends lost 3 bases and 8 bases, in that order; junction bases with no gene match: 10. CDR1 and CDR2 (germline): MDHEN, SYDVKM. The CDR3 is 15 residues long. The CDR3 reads CASSLGWDRGTKQYF. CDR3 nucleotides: TGTGCCAGCAGTTTGGGGTGGGACAGGGGAACGAAGCAGTACTTC.

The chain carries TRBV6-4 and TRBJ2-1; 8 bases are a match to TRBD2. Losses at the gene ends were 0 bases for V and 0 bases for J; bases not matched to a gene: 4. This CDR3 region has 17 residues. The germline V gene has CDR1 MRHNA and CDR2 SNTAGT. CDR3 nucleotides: TGTGCCAGCAGTGACTCGCCCAGCGGGGGCTCCTACAATGAGCAGTTCTTC. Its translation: CASSDSPSGGSYNEQFF.

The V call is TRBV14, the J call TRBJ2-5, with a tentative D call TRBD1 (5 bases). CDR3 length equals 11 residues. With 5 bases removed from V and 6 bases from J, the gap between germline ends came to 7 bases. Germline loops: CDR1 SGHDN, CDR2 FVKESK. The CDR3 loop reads CASSGAKTQYF. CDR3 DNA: TGTGCCAGCAGCGGGGCCAAGACCCAGTACTTC.

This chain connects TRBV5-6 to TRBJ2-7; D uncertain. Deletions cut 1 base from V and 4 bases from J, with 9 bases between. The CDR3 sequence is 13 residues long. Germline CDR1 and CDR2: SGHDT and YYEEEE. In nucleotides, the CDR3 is TGTGCCAGCAGCTTGCGTATCACGTACGAGCAGTACTTC. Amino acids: CASSLRITYEQYF.

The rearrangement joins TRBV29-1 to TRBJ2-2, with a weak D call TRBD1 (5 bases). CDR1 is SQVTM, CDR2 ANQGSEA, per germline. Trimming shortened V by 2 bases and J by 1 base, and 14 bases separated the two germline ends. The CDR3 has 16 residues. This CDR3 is CSVEWGTPLNTGELFF. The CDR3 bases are TGCAGCGTTGAATGGGGCACCCCACTGAACACCGGGGAGCTGTTTTTT.

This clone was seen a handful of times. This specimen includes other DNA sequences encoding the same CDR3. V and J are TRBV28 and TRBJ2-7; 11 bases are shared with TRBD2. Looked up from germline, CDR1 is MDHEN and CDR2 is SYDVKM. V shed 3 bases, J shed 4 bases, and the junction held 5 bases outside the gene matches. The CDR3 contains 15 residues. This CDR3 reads CASSLGLAGGYEQYF. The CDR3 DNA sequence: TGTGCCAGCAGTTTGGGGCTAGCGGGAGGTTACGAGCAGTACTTC.

CDR3 amino acids: CASRRLIETQETQYF. DNA of the CDR3: TGTGCCAGCCGACGTTTAATAGAGACCCAAGAGACCCAGTACTTC. The chain combines TRBV6-4 with TRBJ2-5, with unresolved D. Trimming cost V 8 bases and J 1 base, with 17 bases left between them. Germline V gene lookup returns CDR1 MRHNA and CDR2 SNTAGT. This CDR3 is 15 amino acids long.

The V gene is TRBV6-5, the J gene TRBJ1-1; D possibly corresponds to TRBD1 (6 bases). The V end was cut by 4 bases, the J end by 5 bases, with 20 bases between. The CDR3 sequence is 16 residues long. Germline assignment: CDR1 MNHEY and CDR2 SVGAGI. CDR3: CASSSRRGAVQTEAFF. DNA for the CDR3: TGTGCCAGCAGTTCCCGCAGGGGAGCGGTACAGACTGAAGCTTTCTTT.

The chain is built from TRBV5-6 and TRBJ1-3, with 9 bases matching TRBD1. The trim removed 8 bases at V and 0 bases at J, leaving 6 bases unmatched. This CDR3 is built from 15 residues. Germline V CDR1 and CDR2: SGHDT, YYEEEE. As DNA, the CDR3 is TGTGCCAGTACAGGGGGCGAAGGCTCTGGAAACACCATATATTTT. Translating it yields CASTGGEGSGNTIYF.

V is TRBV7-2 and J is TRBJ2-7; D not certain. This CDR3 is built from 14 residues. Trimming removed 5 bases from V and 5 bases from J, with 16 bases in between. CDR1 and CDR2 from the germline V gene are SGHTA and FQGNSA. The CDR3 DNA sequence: TGTGCCAGCAGCCCTGACGGGTCTAACCACGAGCAGTACTTC. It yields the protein CASSPDGSNHEQYF.

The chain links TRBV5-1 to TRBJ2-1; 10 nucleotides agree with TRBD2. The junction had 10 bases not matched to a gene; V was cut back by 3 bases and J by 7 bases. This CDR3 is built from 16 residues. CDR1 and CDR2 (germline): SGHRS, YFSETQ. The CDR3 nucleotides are TGCGCCAGCAGCTCGGCTAGCGGGAGTGGGGCAAATGAGCAGTTCTTC. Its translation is CASSSASGSGANEQFF.

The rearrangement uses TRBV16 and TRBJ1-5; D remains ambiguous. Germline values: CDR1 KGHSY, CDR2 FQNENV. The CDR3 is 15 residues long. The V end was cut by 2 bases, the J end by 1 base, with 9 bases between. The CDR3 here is CASSQIRGSNQPQHF. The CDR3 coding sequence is TGTGCCAGCAGCCAAATTAGAGGGAGCAATCAGCCCCAGCATTTT.